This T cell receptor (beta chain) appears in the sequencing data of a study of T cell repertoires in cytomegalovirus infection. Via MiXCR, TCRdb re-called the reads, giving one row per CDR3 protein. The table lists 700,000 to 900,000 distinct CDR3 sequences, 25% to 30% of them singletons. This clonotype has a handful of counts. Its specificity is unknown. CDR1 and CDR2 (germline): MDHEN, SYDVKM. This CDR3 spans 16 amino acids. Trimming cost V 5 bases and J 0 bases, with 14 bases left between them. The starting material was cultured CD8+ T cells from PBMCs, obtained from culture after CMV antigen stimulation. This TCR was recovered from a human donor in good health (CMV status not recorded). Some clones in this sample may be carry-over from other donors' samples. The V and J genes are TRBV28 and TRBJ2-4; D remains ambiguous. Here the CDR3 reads CASSDASEIAKNIQYF. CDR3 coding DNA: TGTGCCAGCAGTGATGCCTCGGAAATAGCCAAAAACATTCAGTACTTC.